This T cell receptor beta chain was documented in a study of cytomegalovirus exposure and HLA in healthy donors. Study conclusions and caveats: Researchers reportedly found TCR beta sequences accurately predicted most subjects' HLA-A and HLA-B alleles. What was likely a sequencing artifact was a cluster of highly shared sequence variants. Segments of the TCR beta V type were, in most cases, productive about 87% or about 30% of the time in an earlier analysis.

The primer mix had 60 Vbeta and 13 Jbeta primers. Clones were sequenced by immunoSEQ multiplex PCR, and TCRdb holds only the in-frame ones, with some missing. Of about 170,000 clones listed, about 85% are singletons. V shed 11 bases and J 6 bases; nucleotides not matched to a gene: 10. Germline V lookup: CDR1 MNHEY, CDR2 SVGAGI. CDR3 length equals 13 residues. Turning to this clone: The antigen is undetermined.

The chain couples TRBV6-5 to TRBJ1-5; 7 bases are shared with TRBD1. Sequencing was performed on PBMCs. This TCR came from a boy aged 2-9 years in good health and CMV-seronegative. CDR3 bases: TGTGCCCGGCGCGACAGGGTCGGTCAGCCCCAGCATTTT. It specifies CARRDRVGQPQHF.